These 7 T cell receptor beta chains were sequenced from one sample in a study of T cell responses to AZD1222 COVID-19 vaccine. Sequencing was performed with immunoSEQ multiplex PCR; in TCRdb, only in-frame clones are kept and a portion is missing. The table lists 130,000 or so clones, around 89% of them singletons. The source material was peripheral blood, sampled on day 0 of MenACWY control vaccination. These receptor sequences come from an adult in good health.

The V call is TRBV6-5, the J call TRBJ2-7; D assignment may be TRBD1 or TRBD2 (5 bases each). Looked up from germline, CDR1 is MNHEY and CDR2 is SVGAGI. The CDR3 runs to 15 residues. Trimming stripped 0 bases from V and 1 base from J, with 10 bases between. CDR3 in amino acids: CASSYSGTVSYEQYF. The CDR3 bases are TGTGCCAGCAGTTACTCCGGGACGGTTTCCTACGAGCAGTACTTC.

The rearrangement joins TRBV6-1 to TRBJ1-4, with D perhaps TRBD1 (6 bases). CDR3 length equals 15 residues. Germline V gives CDR1 MNHNS, CDR2 SASEGT. V lost 2 bases and J 6 bases, leaving 13 bases between the germline ends. The CDR3 sequence: CASSESGTWDEKLFF. DNA for the CDR3: TGTGCCAGCAGTGAATCCGGGACATGGGATGAAAAACTGTTTTTT.

The chain is built from TRBV6-5 and TRBJ1-2, with D tentatively TRBD1 (6 bases). This CDR3 is 11 amino acids long. Germline V gene sequence: CDR1 MNHEY, CDR2 SVGAGI. The CDR3 sequence is CAAGGAYGYTF. The DNA for the CDR3 is TGTGCTGCGGGGGGCGCCTATGGCTACACCTTC.

The J gene is TRBJ1-2, the V gene TRBV13, with D possibly being TRBD1 (5 bases). The V gene's germline CDR1 is PRHDT and CDR2 FYEKMQ (reference sequence). The CDR3 has 14 residues. V lost 2 bases and J 5 bases, leaving 12 bases between the germline ends. CDR3 in DNA: TGTGCCAGCAGCTTACTAGGGCAGGGATATGGCTACACCTTC. Translated: CASSLLGQGYGYTF.

V usage is TRBV7-2 and J usage is TRBJ1-6; perhaps TRBD1 as D (5 bases). This CDR3 contains 13 residues. Germline loops: CDR1 SGHTA, CDR2 FQGNSA. V was pared by 5 bases and J by 13 bases, with 15 bases between. Here the CDR3 reads CASSPRRGEPLHF. CDR3 bases: TGTGCCAGCAGCCCCCGCAGAGGGGAGCCCCTCCACTTT.

This rearrangement joins TRBV30 to TRBJ2-7, with D perhaps matching TRBD1 (5 bases). The CDR3 covers 12 residues. With 0 bases removed from V and 2 bases from J, the gap between germline ends came to 5 bases. CDR1 is GTSNPN, CDR2 SVGIG, per germline (reference sequence). CDR3 protein: CAWSVGAYEQYF. Here the CDR3 DNA reads TGTGCCTGGAGTGTAGGGGCCTACGAGCAGTACTTC.

V usage is TRBV5-1 and J usage is TRBJ1-4; D is uncertain. CDR1 SGHRS and CDR2 YFSETQ come from the germline V gene. V was cut by 1 base and J by 5 bases, with 18 bases left in between. The CDR3 runs to 17 residues. CDR3 residues: CASSLQAIRHLNEKLFF. The DNA for the CDR3 is TGCGCCAGCAGCTTGCAGGCGATAAGACACTTGAATGAAAAACTGTTTTTT.